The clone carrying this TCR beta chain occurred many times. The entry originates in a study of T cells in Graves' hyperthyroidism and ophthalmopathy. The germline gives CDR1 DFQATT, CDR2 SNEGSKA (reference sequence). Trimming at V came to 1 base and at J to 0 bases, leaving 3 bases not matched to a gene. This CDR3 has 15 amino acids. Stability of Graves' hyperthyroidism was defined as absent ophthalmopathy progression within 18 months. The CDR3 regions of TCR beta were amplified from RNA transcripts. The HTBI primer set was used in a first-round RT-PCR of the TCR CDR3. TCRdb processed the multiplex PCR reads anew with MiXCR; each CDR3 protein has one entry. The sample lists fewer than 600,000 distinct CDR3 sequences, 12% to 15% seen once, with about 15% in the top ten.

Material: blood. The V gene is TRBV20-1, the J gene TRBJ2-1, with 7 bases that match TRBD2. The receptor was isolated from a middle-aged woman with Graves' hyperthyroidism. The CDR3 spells CSARGGGSSYNEQFF. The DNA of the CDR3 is TGCAGTGCTAGAGGGGGGGGGAGCTCCTACAATGAGCAGTTCTTC.